This record looks at one T cell receptor (beta chain) sequence and its context. Its antigen is not known. This sample is part of a study of identical twins. Study observations and caveats: Analyses based on zero insertions could be partly confounded by invariant MAIT and iNKT cells. Models underestimated out-of-frame TCR alpha sharing in monozygotic twins.

Each cDNA held unique molecular identifiers, and template switching gave it a universal primer site. MiXCR was run by TCRdb on the 5' RACE reads, yielding one entry per CDR3 protein. The repertoire holds approximately 1.8 million distinct CDR3 sequences, under 35% seen once, with 0.25% to 0.3% in the top ten. The specimen sequenced was cord blood. The source of this sequence is a newborn girl in good health.

In nucleotides, the CDR3 is TGCAGTGCCCAGAGATTGGGACTTCAAGAGACCCAGTACTTC. Amino acid sequence: CSAQRLGLQETQYF. The V call is TRBV20-1, the J call TRBJ2-5; D possibly corresponds to TRBD2 (6 bases). V was cut by 6 bases and J by 2 bases, with 16 bases left in between. The CDR3 has 14 amino acids. CDR1 DFQATT and CDR2 SNEGSKA come from the germline V gene (reference sequence).